The 8 T cell receptor beta chains below come from one sample, sequenced in a study of PD-1 blockade in classical Hodgkin lymphoma. The patients all showed relapse after autologous stem cell transplantation, while their brentuximab vedotin exposure varied. Profiled with immunoSEQ multiplex PCR; TCRdb holds only in-frame clones, not every one. The profile shows around 13,000 clones, around four fifths of them singletons. Here the sequenced sample was peripheral blood mononuclear cells (PBMCs), taken before the second cycle of nivolumab. The receptors here all came from a human donor with classical Hodgkin lymphoma.

This rearrangement joins TRBV5-4 to TRBJ2-1; TRBD2 is a possible D gene (5 bases). This CDR3 has 15 amino acids. The germline gives CDR1 SGHNT, CDR2 YYREEE (reference sequence). V was cut by 0 bases and J by 4 bases, with 11 bases left in between. CDR3 sequence: CASSLGGSPYNEQFF. The CDR3 nucleotides are TGTGCCAGCAGCTTGGGAGGGTCCCCTTACAATGAGCAGTTCTTC.

This rearrangement joins TRBV2 to TRBJ1-2; 7 bases match TRBD1. V dropped 6 bases and J dropped 7; count of bases not matched to a gene: 14. The length of the CDR3 is 15 residues. CDR1 SNHLY and CDR2 FYNNEI come from the germline V gene. CDR3 DNA sequence: TGTGCCAGCAGCCCACTAGGACAGGTTCTGGGTGGCTACACCTTC. Translating gives CASSPLGQVLGGYTF.

Notes on this clone: A much more abundant neighbour one base away suggests this may be a read error. V gene TRBV27 combines with J gene TRBJ1-5; D is undetermined. The CDR3 extends over 13 amino acids. Germline CDR1 and CDR2: MNHEY and SMNVEV (reference sequence). The CDR3 DNA is TGTGCCAACAGTCTTCGAGGAAATCAGCCCCAGCATTTT. Protein product: CANSLRGNQPQHF.

This clone is medium-sized. J is TRBJ1-3 and V is TRBV4-3; unclear D gene. CDR3 length equals 17 residues. Trimming stripped 0 bases from V and 0 bases from J, with 12 bases between. Germline V CDR1 and CDR2: LGHNA, YSLEER. CDR3: CASSQDRGPHSGNTIYF. DNA of the CDR3: TGCGCCAGCAGCCAAGATCGTGGCCCCCACTCTGGAAACACCATATATTTT.

This sequence joins TRBV7-2 and TRBJ1-1; possible D gene TRBD1, 5 bases. Trimming removed 1 base at V and 7 bases at J, with 16 bases between. The CDR3 spans 15 residues. Germline V gives CDR1 SGHTA, CDR2 FQGNSA. For the CDR3, the DNA is TGTGCCAGCAGCTTAGGCCTGGGGGTGTTGGGTGAAGCTTTCTTT. Its translation: CASSLGLGVLGEAFF.

The chain recombines TRBV4-2 with TRBJ1-3, with D perhaps matching TRBD1 (6 bases). CDR1 and CDR2 from the germline V gene are LGHNA and YNFKEQ. This CDR3 is built from 16 residues. V dropped 2 bases and J dropped 0 bases, with 11 bases sitting between them. The CDR3 here is CASSQSGQYSGNTIYF. The CDR3 nucleotides are TGTGCCAGCAGCCAATCCGGACAGTACTCTGGAAACACCATATATTTT.

The V gene is TRBV28, the J gene TRBJ2-7; TRBD1 agrees at 9 bases. CDR1 and CDR2 (germline): MDHEN, SYDVKM. The junction had 9 bases not matched to a gene; V was cut back by 7 bases and J by 2 bases. This CDR3 is built from 15 residues. CDR3 amino acids: CASKSPQGATYEQYF. CDR3 DNA sequence: TGTGCCAGCAAATCTCCACAGGGGGCTACCTACGAGCAGTACTTC.

The chain recombines TRBV13 with TRBJ2-7, with a tentative D call TRBD1 (6 bases). Germline V CDR1 and CDR2: PRHDT, FYEKMQ (reference sequence). The V gene lost 5 bases and the J gene lost 1 base, with 15 bases spanning the gap. This CDR3 region has 15 residues. The CDR3 loop reads CASSAILGASYEQYF. CDR3 nucleotide sequence: TGTGCCAGCAGCGCAATTTTGGGGGCATCCTACGAGCAGTACTTC.